One sample yielded the 19 T cell receptor beta chains listed below, sequenced in a study of T cells in Graves' hyperthyroidism and ophthalmopathy. Amplified TCR beta CDR3 regions derived from RNA transcripts. HTBI primers drove first-round RT-PCR of the TCR CDR3. TCRdb recomputed calls from the multiplex PCR reads with MiXCR, one row per CDR3 protein. The sample contains 500,000 to 750,000 distinct CDR3 sequences, 46% of which appear only once. The sequenced material came from peripheral blood or thyroid tissue (not recorded which). All receptors derive from a woman between 18 and 29 years old with Graves' hyperthyroidism.

This clonotype was observed once. The chain recombines TRBV5-1 with TRBJ1-1; no clear D gene. The CDR3 runs 14 residues. Deletions cut 0 bases from V and 6 bases from J, with 12 bases between. Germline V gene sequence: CDR1 SGHRS, CDR2 YFSETQ. The DNA for the CDR3 is TGCGCCAGCAGCTTGGAAGGGAGTTTCGCTGAAGCTTTCTTT. This gives the protein CASSLEGSFAEAFF.

Remarks on this clonotype: The junction shows a germline mismatch at one end, possibly a read error. The rearrangement joins TRBV7-3 to TRBJ2-2; tentative D call: TRBD2 (6 bases). Germline CDR1 is SGHTA and CDR2 is FQGTGA. The CDR3 contains 13 residues. The CDR3 DNA sequence: TGTGCCAGTAGTACCGTTACTCTCGGGGGGCTGTTTTTT. Its translation is CASSTVTLGGLFF.

The chain has TRBV29-1 and TRBJ1-2; 9 bases match TRBD1. CDR3 length: 13 amino acids. Trimming removed 4 bases from V and 8 bases from J; junction bases left unmatched: 8. CDR1 is SQVTM and CDR2 is ANQGSEA in the germline V gene. CDR3 protein: CSVATGGRRGYTF. DNA of the CDR3: TGCAGCGTTGCGACAGGGGGGCGAAGGGGCTACACCTTC.

Comment on this clonotype: This may be a read error, as it is one base from a much larger clone. This chain joins TRBV7-9 and TRBJ2-2; D is undetermined. Germline V CDR1 and CDR2: SEHNR, FQNEAQ (reference sequence). The CDR3 is made up of 17 amino acids. Trimming left V 5 bases short and J 0 bases short, with 16 bases between. The CDR3: CASSPPPPITNTGELFF. In nucleotides, the CDR3 is TGTGCCAGCAGCCCACCCCCTCCTATAACGAACACCGGGGAGCTGTTTTTT.

There are many counts of this clonotype. This chain uses TRBV12-3 or TRBV12-4 with TRBJ1-2; possibly TRBD1 for D (6 bases). The CDR3 consists of 16 residues. Trimming removed 6 bases from V and 2 bases from J, with 19 bases in between. The DNA for the CDR3 is TGTGCCAGCAGGGTAGGGGTGGGGGGCGTCAACTATGGCTACACCTTC. Protein: CASRVGVGGVNYGYTF.

V gene TRBV29-1 combines with J gene TRBJ1-1; D not certain. Looked up from germline, CDR1 is SQVTM and CDR2 is ANQGSEA. This CDR3 has 13 residues. The CDR3: CNVTSRFGVQSFF. The DNA for the CDR3 is TGCAACGTCACGTCCCGATTCGGGGTCCAGTCTTTCTTT.

J is TRBJ1-2 and V is TRBV29-1, with TRBD1 matching over 10 bases. The CDR3 length is 14 residues. V was pared by 4 bases and J by 8 bases, with 10 bases of the junction left unmatched. The germline gives CDR1 SQVTM, CDR2 ANQGSEA. This CDR3 is CSVGGQGYSGGYTF. CDR3 bases: TGCAGCGTTGGGGGACAGGGGTACTCTGGAGGCTACACCTTC.

This clonotype was seen many times. V usage is TRBV12-3 or TRBV12-4 and J usage is TRBJ1-2; D gene uncertain. Trimming took off 4 bases at V and 8 bases at J, with 11 bases between the two ends. This CDR3 is 12 amino acids long. CDR3 in amino acids: CASSSWVGGYTF. The DNA for the CDR3 is TGTGCCAGCAGTTCATGGGTCGGAGGCTACACCTTC.

This clonotype was seen repeatedly, ten times or more. As DNA, the CDR3 is TGTGCCAGCAGTGAAGACCTAGGACAGGGGATAGAGACCCAGTACTTC. This encodes CASSEDLGQGIETQYF. The V call is TRBV2, the J call TRBJ2-5, with TRBD1 matching over 9 bases. CDR1 is SNHLY and CDR2 is FYNNEI in the germline V gene. This CDR3 has 16 residues. V was pared by 1 base and J by 4 bases, with 7 bases of the junction left unmatched.

V is TRBV4-1 and J is TRBJ1-4; D gene unclear. Germline loops: CDR1 MGHRA, CDR2 YSYEKL. V dropped 0 bases and J dropped 1 base, with 9 bases sitting between them. The CDR3 covers 16 residues. The CDR3 DNA is TGCGCCAGCAGCCAAGATCGGTTCAGAACTAATGAAAAACTGTTTTTT. Amino acid sequence: CASSQDRFRTNEKLFF.

V is TRBV20-1 and J is TRBJ1-2; D gene ambiguous. Per the germline V gene, CDR1 is DFQATT and CDR2 is SNEGSKA (reference sequence). Trimming cost V 0 bases and J 7 bases, with 9 bases left between them. The CDR3 has 12 residues. CDR3 amino acids: CSARDTGVGYTF. The DNA for the CDR3 is TGCAGTGCTAGAGATACCGGGGTTGGCTACACCTTC.

In this sample, this clonotype turned up once. A much larger clone is a single base away; this may be a read error. The CDR3 reads CASSLAGGSLWHEQYF. DNA of the CDR3: TGTGCCAGCAGCTTGGCGGGAGGCTCCTTGTGGCACGAGCAGTACTTC. The chain links TRBV7-9 to TRBJ2-7; TRBD2 matches 8 bases. V trimming: 3 bases; J trimming: 5 bases; junction bases outside the gene matches: 12. Germline assignment: CDR1 SEHNR and CDR2 FQNEAQ (reference sequence). This CDR3 is 16 amino acids long.

The CDR3 nucleotides are TGTGCCAGCAGTTTATACGACAGTAGCACAGATACGCAGTATTTT. This codes for CASSLYDSSTDTQYF. This chain links TRBV27 with TRBJ2-3; weak D call: TRBD1 (5 bases). Germline V gives CDR1 MNHEY, CDR2 SMNVEV (reference sequence). The V end was cut by 1 base, the J end by 0 bases, with 8 bases between. The CDR3 is 15 amino acids.

The chain uses TRBV12-3 or TRBV12-4 and TRBJ2-7; D unresolved. This CDR3 spans 13 amino acids. V shed 3 bases and J shed 5 bases, with 11 bases lying between them. The CDR3 is CASSFIFSNEQYF. CDR3 bases: TGTGCCAGCAGTTTTATCTTTAGCAACGAGCAGTACTTC.

Comment on this clonotype: Here the CDR3 omits its conserved ending phenylalanine or tryptophan, so a read error is the likely source. The limits of the CDR3 on the DNA are not certain, so only TCRdb's listed CDR3 is given. The chain carries TRBV7-2 and TRBJ2-7; TRBD2 is the table's D call, not checked against the DNA. Germline CDR1 SGHTA, CDR2 FQGNSA. The CDR3 is made up of 10 amino acids, end residues included. Here the CDR3 reads CASSLEGSPP.

This sequence joins TRBV20-1 and TRBJ2-3; D is possibly TRBD1 (5 bases). From germline, CDR1 is DFQATT and CDR2 SNEGSKA (reference sequence). The V end was cut by 6 bases, the J end by 2 bases, with 12 bases between. The CDR3 runs to 13 residues. CDR3 DNA: TGCAGTGCCGGGCGGACAACCACAGATACGCAGTATTTT. The encoded protein is CSAGRTTTDTQYF.

This sequence joins TRBV5-1 and TRBJ2-6; D gene ambiguous. The CDR3 consists of 18 residues. In germline, CDR1 is SGHRS, CDR2 YFSETQ. Deletions cut 1 base from V and 0 bases from J, with 14 bases between. The DNA for the CDR3 is TGCGCCAGCAGCTTGACCGCCCGGGCAACCTCTGGGGCCAACGTCCTGACTTTC. It yields the protein CASSLTARATSGANVLTF.

The table lists this clonotype with many counts. At one boundary the junction diverges from the germline segment, which might be a read error. The genes are TRBV5-6 and TRBJ2-7; 10 bases are shared with TRBD2. The CDR3 extends over 17 amino acids. CDR1 and CDR2 (germline): SGHDT, YYEEEE. Here the CDR3 DNA reads TGTGCCAGCAGCTTGTTAACTAGCGGGACGTTTGCCTACAAGCAGTACTTC. Protein sequence: CASSLLTSGTFAYKQYF.

J is TRBJ2-7 and V is TRBV15, with 9 bases matching TRBD2. This CDR3 has 16 amino acids. From germline, CDR1 is LNHNV and CDR2 YYDKDF (reference sequence). Losses at the gene ends were 2 bases for V and 4 bases for J; bases not matched to a gene: 9. CDR3 loop: CATSRSPGTSKYEQYF. Written as DNA, the CDR3 is TGTGCCACCAGCAGATCACCCGGGACTAGCAAGTACGAGCAGTACTTC. The variable domain in full, completed from reference TRBV15 and TRBJ2-7, reads DAMVIQNPRYQVTQFGKPVTLSCSQTLNHNVMYWYQQKSSQAPKLLFHYYDKDFNNEADTPDNFQSRRPNTSFCFLDIRSPGLGDTAMYLCATSRSPGTSKYEQYFGPGTRLTVT.